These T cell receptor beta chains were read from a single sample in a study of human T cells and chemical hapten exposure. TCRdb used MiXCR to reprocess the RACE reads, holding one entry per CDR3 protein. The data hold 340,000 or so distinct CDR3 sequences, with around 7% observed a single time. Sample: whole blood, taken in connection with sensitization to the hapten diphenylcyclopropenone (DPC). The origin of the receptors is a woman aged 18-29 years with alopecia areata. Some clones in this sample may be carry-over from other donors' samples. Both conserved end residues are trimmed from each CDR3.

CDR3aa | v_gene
SVCKDSDQVFSNQPQH | TRBV29-1
ATSDARKETQY | TRBV24-1
ASSQGGQYTYEQY | TRBV3-1
ASSQETGPSLYGYT | TRBV4-3
ASSRGRTWTGRNEQF | TRBV14
ASSSYYVGQLNYGYT | TRBV27
ASSSPWTNYEQY | TRBV6-2/TRBV6-3
ASRADRGAAF | TRBV2
SARSPLADEQY | TRBV20-1
ASRSRLANYGYT | TRBV12-3/TRBV12-4
ASSQGGRGENTEAF | TRBV3-1
SARALGQRTDTQY | TRBV20-1
ASSPKQGIIGRDTEAF | TRBV7-9
ASSSLTGTGELF | TRBV11-2
ATSDALGYT | TRBV24-1
ASRRGVALDEQY | TRBV12-3/TRBV12-4
AISESTLDSLNTEAF | TRBV10-3
ASNLDYANTGELF | TRBV2
SIIHDNTEAF | TRBV29-1
AGGLAGGTLREQY | TRBV6-2/TRBV6-3
ASSQDPDAPRSTNEKLF | TRBV5-5
ASSLVGVTNTGELF | TRBV3-1
ASSLASVNNSPLH | TRBV7-2
ASSLVAGQGATNEKLF | TRBV7-6
SVRASGFIEAF | TRBV29-1
ASSFWGQVTDTQY | TRBV7-2
ASGPDDGGGNTEAF | TRBV12-5
SARDRVTGNTIY | TRBV20-1
ANSLRDTDTQY | TRBV13
SALDRVASGANVLT | TRBV20-1
ASSFGEEQY | TRBV27
SARMTGTGLNAGHIQY | TRBV20-1
ASSRTGGMAF | TRBV6-5
ASSPRGLRYT | TRBV9
ASRTGAPPSPLH | TRBV27
SVDLGGSVQETQY | TRBV29-1
ASSRADRGLAKNIQY | TRBV28
ASSLAETGYT | TRBV5-1
ASSLGTSQETQY | TRBV5-1
ATHRAGAF | TRBV28
ASSFAGLAGPYEQY | TRBV5-6
SARSGTVYNSPLH | TRBV20-1
ASSYTTSGGSPSSGANVLT | TRBV6-5
ASSQQREETQY | TRBV4-1
ASSYGPERGYGYT | TRBV7-9
ASSTVGASSYEQY | TRBV6-5
ASSLPHLAKNIQY | TRBV12-3/TRBV12-4
ASSPLQGDTEAF | TRBV7-8
SAPRDRGYTGELF | TRBV20-1
SAETGVANYGYT | TRBV20-1
ASSPRPEGYGYT | TRBV18
ASSLGVYQETQY | TRBV5-1
AISESARSSNQPQH | TRBV10-3
ASSPQERVGGYT | TRBV7-9
ASSYAGYNSPLH | TRBV6-2/TRBV6-3
SARVRGGAYNEQF | TRBV20-1
ASSFPDTLRTEAF | TRBV28